This T cell receptor (beta chain) was recovered during a study of blood T cell repertoires in COVID-19. Turning to the study itself: Acute and convalescent COVID-19 samples came from the United States, Italy and Spain. The cDNA or gDNA used as material had been derived from T cells, B-cell-depleted T cells, or PBMCs.

Per the original data handling: Reference gene primers were amplified, and this amplification served to estimate nucleated cell counts. Method: immunoSEQ multiplex PCR; TCRdb's copy keeps in-frame clones and lacks some. The V and J calls and clone size come from that table; D and trimming were worked out from the DNA. The data show 400,000 or so clones, around nine tenths seen once. V was clipped by 0 bases and J by 4 bases, with 16 bases between them. Germline-derived CDR1 and CDR2 are MGHDK and SYGVNS. The CDR3 spans 17 residues. The clonotype comes from a human donor in a cohort sampled during active COVID-19. Sequenced material: peripheral blood. V and J are TRBV25-1 and TRBJ2-1; no clear D gene. This CDR3 reads CASSEYGLSIEYNEQFF. Here the CDR3 DNA reads TGTGCCAGCAGTGAATATGGGCTGAGTATTGAGTACAATGAGCAGTTCTTC.